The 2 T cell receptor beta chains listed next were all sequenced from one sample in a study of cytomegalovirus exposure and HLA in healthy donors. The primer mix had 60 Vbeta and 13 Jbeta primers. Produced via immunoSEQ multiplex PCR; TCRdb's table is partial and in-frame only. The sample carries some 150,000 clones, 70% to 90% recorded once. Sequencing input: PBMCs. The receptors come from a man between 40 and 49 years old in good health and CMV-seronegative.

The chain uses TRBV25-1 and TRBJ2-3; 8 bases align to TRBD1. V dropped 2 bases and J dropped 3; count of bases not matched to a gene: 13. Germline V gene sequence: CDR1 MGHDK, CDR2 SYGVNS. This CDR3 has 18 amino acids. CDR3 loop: CASSEVRRTGYRTDTQYF. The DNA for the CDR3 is TGTGCCAGCAGTGAAGTAAGAAGGACAGGGTATCGGACAGATACGCAGTATTTT.

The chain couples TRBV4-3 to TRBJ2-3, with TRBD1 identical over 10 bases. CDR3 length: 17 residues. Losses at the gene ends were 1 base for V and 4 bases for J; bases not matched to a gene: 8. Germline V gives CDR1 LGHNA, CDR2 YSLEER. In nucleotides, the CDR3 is TGCGCCAGCAGCCAAGTGGGAAAGACAGGGGGCCCAGATACGCAGTATTTT. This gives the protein CASSQVGKTGGPDTQYF.